This note documents a single T cell receptor beta chain sequence. Its matching antigen is unknown. The method was immunoSEQ multiplex PCR; TCRdb's version includes in-frame clones alone and lacks a portion of them. The sample lists some 61,000 clones; just under 95% were seen once. The data originate from a study of T cells after posttransplantation cyclophosphamide. This related bone marrow graft donor gave peripheral blood on the day of marrow donation. General study findings and limits: After PTCy, TRB diversity resembled that of CNI/methotrexate controls.

The sample was PBMCs. The source of this sequence is a woman aged 25-40 years in good health and a related stem cell transplant donor.

The CDR3 loop reads CAIQGSDTQYF. The CDR3 nucleotides are TGTGCCATCCAGGGGTCGGATACGCAGTATTTT. This chain links TRBV10-3 with TRBJ2-3; D perhaps matches TRBD1 (6 bases). V was cut by 8 bases and J by 6 bases, with 9 bases left in between. CDR3 length: 11 residues. Per the germline V gene, CDR1 is ENHRY and CDR2 is SYGVKD.